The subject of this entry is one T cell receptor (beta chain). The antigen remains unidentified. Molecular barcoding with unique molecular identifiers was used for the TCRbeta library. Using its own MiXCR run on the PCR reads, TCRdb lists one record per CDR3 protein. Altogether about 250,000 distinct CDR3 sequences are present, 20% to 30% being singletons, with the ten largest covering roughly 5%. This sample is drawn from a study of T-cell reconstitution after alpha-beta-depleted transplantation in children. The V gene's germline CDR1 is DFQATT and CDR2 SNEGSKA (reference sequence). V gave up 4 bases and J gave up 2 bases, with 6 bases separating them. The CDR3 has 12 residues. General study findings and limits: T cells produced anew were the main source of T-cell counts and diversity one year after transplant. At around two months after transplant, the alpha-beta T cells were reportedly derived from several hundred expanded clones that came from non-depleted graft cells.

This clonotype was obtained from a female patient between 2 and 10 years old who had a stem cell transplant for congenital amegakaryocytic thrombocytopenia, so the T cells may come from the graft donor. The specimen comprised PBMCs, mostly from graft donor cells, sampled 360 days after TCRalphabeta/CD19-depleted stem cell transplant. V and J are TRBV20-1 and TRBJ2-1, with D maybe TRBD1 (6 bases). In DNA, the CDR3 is TGCAGTGCTACAGGGGCCTACAATGAGCAGTTCTTC. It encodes CSATGAYNEQFF.